Listed below are T cell receptor beta chains from one sample, sequenced in a study of blood T cell repertoires in COVID-19. The method was immunoSEQ multiplex PCR; TCRdb's version includes in-frame clones alone and lacks a portion of them. This sample has under 200,000 clones, with about 83% found just once. Sequenced sample: peripheral blood. The receptors originated from a man in his forties who had recovered from COVID-19. CDR3s include the opening cysteine and the closing phenylalanine or tryptophan. A D gene is named only where the DNA matches it firmly. For some rows the clone size is stated as once, few or many, or as a class when expanded; others skip it.

clone size: once
J gene: TRBJ2-2
D gene: TRBD2
V gene: TRBV5-1
CDR3 protein: CASSRRGNREAGELFF
CDR3 DNA: TGCGCCAGCAGCCGGAGAGGGAACCGGGAGGCCGGGGAGCTGTTTTTT

clone size: -
J gene: TRBJ2-7
D gene: TRBD1
V gene: TRBV4-2
CDR3 protein: CASSQGQGASYEQYF
CDR3 DNA: TGTGCCAGCAGCCAAGGACAGGGGGCGTCCTACGAGCAGTACTTC

clone size: -
J gene: TRBJ2-1
D gene: -
V gene: TRBV3-1/TRBV3-2
CDR3 protein: CASSQDWAEQFF
CDR3 DNA: TGTGCCAGCAGCCAAGATTGGGCTGAGCAGTTCTTC

clone size: -
J gene: TRBJ1-5
D gene: TRBD1
V gene: TRBV12-3/TRBV12-4
CDR3 protein: CASSGGQAWPQHF
CDR3 DNA: TGTGCCAGCAGTGGAGGACAGGCTTGGCCCCAGCATTTT

clone size: -
J gene: TRBJ2-7
D gene: -
V gene: TRBV6-5
CDR3 protein: CASPTGTRKLYEQYF
CDR3 DNA: TGTGCCAGCCCTACCGGGACACGTAAACTCTACGAGCAGTACTTC

clone size: -
J gene: TRBJ2-3
D gene: -
V gene: TRBV10-3
CDR3 protein: CAISEGRSSTDTQYF
CDR3 DNA: TGTGCCATCAGTGAGGGCAGGTCTAGCACAGATACGCAGTATTTT

clone size: -
J gene: TRBJ1-1
D gene: TRBD1
V gene: TRBV7-9
CDR3 protein: CASSPGQGRTEAFF
CDR3 DNA: TGTGCCAGCAGCCCAGGACAGGGACGTACTGAAGCTTTCTTT

clone size: -
J gene: TRBJ2-2
D gene: TRBD1
V gene: TRBV7-9
CDR3 protein: CASSQGQGITGELFF
CDR3 DNA: TGTGCCAGCAGCCAGGGACAGGGGATTACCGGGGAGCTGTTTTTT

clone size: -
J gene: TRBJ2-7
D gene: -
V gene: TRBV28
CDR3 protein: CASSPHYEQYF
CDR3 DNA: TGTGCCAGCAGCCCACACTACGAGCAGTACTTC

clone size: once
J gene: TRBJ2-5
D gene: -
V gene: TRBV27
CDR3 protein: CASMGGETQYF
CDR3 DNA: TGTGCCAGCATGGGAGGAGAGACCCAGTACTTC

clone size: few
J gene: TRBJ1-4
D gene: -
V gene: TRBV2
CDR3 protein: CASSEATVLFF
CDR3 DNA: TGTGCCAGCAGTGAAGCCACAGTACTGTTTTTT

clone size: -
J gene: TRBJ2-1
D gene: -
V gene: TRBV19
CDR3 protein: CATRRGNEQFF
CDR3 DNA: TGTGCCACGCGAAGGGGAAATGAGCAGTTCTTC

clone size: -
J gene: TRBJ2-1
D gene: TRBD1
V gene: TRBV11-2
CDR3 protein: CASSLEGQSSYNEQFF
CDR3 DNA: TGTGCCAGCAGCTTAGAGGGACAGAGCTCCTACAATGAGCAGTTCTTC

clone size: -
J gene: TRBJ2-1
D gene: -
V gene: TRBV6-2/TRBV6-3
CDR3 protein: CASSYSFVGDNEQFF
CDR3 DNA: TGTGCCAGCAGTTACTCGTTTGTAGGGGACAATGAGCAGTTCTTC

clone size: -
J gene: TRBJ1-1
D gene: TRBD1
V gene: TRBV7-3
CDR3 protein: CASSLTRGPNTEAFF
CDR3 DNA: TGTGCCAGCAGCTTAACCAGGGGGCCGAATACTGAAGCTTTCTTT

clone size: many
J gene: TRBJ2-2
D gene: -
V gene: TRBV5-1
CDR3 protein: CASSLEAAGELFF
CDR3 DNA: TGCGCCAGCAGCTTGGAGGCGGCCGGGGAGCTGTTTTTT

clone size: -
J gene: TRBJ2-2
D gene: TRBD2
V gene: TRBV19
CDR3 protein: CASSATSGSLDTGELFF
CDR3 DNA: TGTGCCAGTAGTGCTACTAGCGGGAGCCTGGACACCGGGGAGCTGTTTTTT

clone size: once
J gene: TRBJ1-4
D gene: TRBD1
V gene: TRBV19
CDR3 protein: CASSQRRDRPNEKLFF
CDR3 DNA: TGTGCCAGTAGTCAACGCCGGGACAGGCCTAATGAAAAACTGTTTTTT

clone size: few
J gene: TRBJ2-3
D gene: TRBD1
V gene: TRBV12-3/TRBV12-4
CDR3 protein: CASSFGQADTQYF
CDR3 DNA: TGTGCCAGCAGTTTCGGACAGGCAGATACGCAGTATTTT

clone size: -
J gene: TRBJ2-2
D gene: TRBD1
V gene: TRBV18
CDR3 protein: CASSKDRDTGELFF
CDR3 DNA: TGTGCCAGCTCAAAGGACAGGGACACCGGGGAGCTGTTTTTT

clone size: -
J gene: TRBJ1-2
D gene: -
V gene: TRBV11-2
CDR3 protein: CASSLDLTDYGYTF
CDR3 DNA: TGTGCCAGCAGCTTAGATCTAACGGACTATGGCTACACCTTC

clone size: once
J gene: TRBJ1-4
D gene: -
V gene: TRBV4-3
CDR3 protein: CASSLSGTNEKLFF
CDR3 DNA: TGCGCCAGCAGCCTCTCGGGAACTAATGAAAAACTGTTTTTT

clone size: -
J gene: TRBJ2-2
D gene: TRBD1
V gene: TRBV6-4
CDR3 protein: CASSDQLRTGNTGELFF
CDR3 DNA: TGTGCCAGCAGTGACCAGCTTAGGACAGGGAACACCGGGGAGCTGTTTTTT

clone size: -
J gene: TRBJ2-1
D gene: -
V gene: TRBV6-2/TRBV6-3
CDR3 protein: CASSYGVDSEQFF
CDR3 DNA: TGTGCCAGCAGTTACGGGGTGGACAGTGAGCAGTTCTTC

clone size: -
J gene: TRBJ2-7
D gene: TRBD1
V gene: TRBV6-2/TRBV6-3
CDR3 protein: CASSSAGQGMNEQYF
CDR3 DNA: TGTGCCAGCAGTTCTGCGGGACAGGGGATGAACGAGCAGTACTTC

clone size: -
J gene: TRBJ2-2
D gene: TRBD2
V gene: TRBV3-1/TRBV3-2
CDR3 protein: CASSHQTSGRAPSGELFF
CDR3 DNA: TGTGCCAGCAGCCACCAAACTAGCGGGAGGGCCCCATCCGGGGAGCTGTTTTTT

clone size: -
J gene: TRBJ2-2
D gene: -
V gene: TRBV6-1
CDR3 protein: CASSETYTGELFF
CDR3 DNA: TGTGCCAGCAGTGAGACATACACCGGGGAGCTGTTTTTT

clone size: -
J gene: TRBJ2-4
D gene: TRBD1
V gene: TRBV6-2/TRBV6-3
CDR3 protein: CASSRTGSRNIQYF
CDR3 DNA: TGTGCCAGCAGTCGGACAGGGAGTCGGAACATTCAGTACTTC

clone size: -
J gene: TRBJ1-4
D gene: -
V gene: TRBV2
CDR3 protein: CASMQAENEKLFF
CDR3 DNA: TGTGCCAGCATGCAGGCAGAGAATGAAAAACTGTTTTTT

clone size: few
J gene: TRBJ2-7
D gene: TRBD1
V gene: TRBV11-3
CDR3 protein: CASSRTGGSAEQYF
CDR3 DNA: TGTGCCAGCAGCCGGACAGGGGGCTCTGCCGAGCAGTACTTC

clone size: -
J gene: TRBJ1-1
D gene: TRBD1
V gene: TRBV11-3
CDR3 protein: CASSRGQGTKAFF
CDR3 DNA: TGTGCCAGCAGCCGGGGACAGGGCACTAAAGCTTTCTTT

clone size: -
J gene: TRBJ1-1
D gene: -
V gene: TRBV7-9
CDR3 protein: CASSLDPGRITEAFF
CDR3 DNA: TGTGCCAGCAGCTTAGATCCAGGGCGCATCACTGAAGCTTTCTTT

clone size: -
J gene: TRBJ1-5
D gene: -
V gene: TRBV6-6
CDR3 protein: CASSYPGGMAQPQHF
CDR3 DNA: TGTGCCAGCAGTTACCCCGGGGGGATGGCTCAGCCCCAGCATTTT

clone size: -
J gene: TRBJ2-7
D gene: -
V gene: TRBV2
CDR3 protein: CATQRAPGQYF
CDR3 DNA: TGTGCCACCCAGCGGGCACCCGGGCAGTACTTC

clone size: -
J gene: TRBJ2-7
D gene: TRBD1
V gene: TRBV11-2
CDR3 protein: CASSLVPEGTGAYEQYF
CDR3 DNA: TGTGCCAGCAGCTTAGTCCCCGAGGGGACAGGGGCCTACGAGCAGTACTTC

clone size: -
J gene: TRBJ1-1
D gene: -
V gene: TRBV6-6
CDR3 protein: CASSLKPGEAFF
CDR3 DNA: TGTGCCAGCAGTTTAAAACCAGGGGAAGCTTTCTTT

clone size: few
J gene: TRBJ1-4
D gene: -
V gene: TRBV11-2
CDR3 protein: CASGGLEEKLFF
CDR3 DNA: TGTGCCAGCGGAGGGCTAGAGGAAAAACTGTTTTTT

clone size: -
J gene: TRBJ1-6
D gene: -
V gene: TRBV3-1/TRBV3-2
CDR3 protein: CASSQTTFGGLDNSPLHF
CDR3 DNA: TGTGCCAGCAGCCAGACGACGTTCGGAGGGTTAGATAATTCACCCCTCCACTTT

clone size: -
J gene: TRBJ2-5
D gene: -
V gene: TRBV7-2
CDR3 protein: CASSLGQFGETQYF
CDR3 DNA: TGTGCCAGCAGCTTAGGACAGTTTGGGGAGACCCAGTACTTC

clone size: -
J gene: TRBJ2-2
D gene: TRBD2
V gene: TRBV2
CDR3 protein: CASSPTSGGHGGELFF
CDR3 DNA: TGTGCCAGCAGTCCAACTAGCGGGGGGCATGGCGGGGAGCTGTTTTTT